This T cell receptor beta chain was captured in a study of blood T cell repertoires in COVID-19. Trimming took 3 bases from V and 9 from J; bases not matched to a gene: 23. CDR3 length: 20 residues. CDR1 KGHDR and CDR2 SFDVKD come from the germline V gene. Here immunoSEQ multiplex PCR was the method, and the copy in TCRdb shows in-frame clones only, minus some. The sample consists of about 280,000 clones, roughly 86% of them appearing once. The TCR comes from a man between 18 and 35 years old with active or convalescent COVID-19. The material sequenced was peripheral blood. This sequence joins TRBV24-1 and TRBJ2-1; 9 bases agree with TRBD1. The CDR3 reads CATSDAAGTGPHFNPGEQFF. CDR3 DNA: TGTGCCACCAGTGATGCAGCAGGGACAGGGCCCCATTTTAACCCGGGTGAGCAGTTCTTC.